One and the same sample provided the 4 T cell receptor beta chains below, sequenced in a study of cytomegalovirus exposure and HLA in healthy donors. Both 60 Vbeta primers and 13 Jbeta primers went into the PCR. Measured with immunoSEQ multiplex PCR; TCRdb has only the in-frame clones, and not every one. The repertoire holds 80,000 to 130,000 clones, with around 80% as singletons. Sequencing was carried out using PBMCs. Source of these receptors: a male donor in good health and CMV-seropositive.

This rearrangement joins TRBV11-3 to TRBJ2-1; 13 bases match TRBD2. CDR1 and CDR2 from the germline V gene are SGHNT and YENEEA. The CDR3 is 16 amino acids. Unmatched junction bases numbered 2, after V lost 3 bases and J lost 3 bases. The DNA for the CDR3 is TGTGCCAGCAGCTTGGGGACTAGCGGGGTCTACAATGAGCAGTTCTTC. It codes for CASSLGTSGVYNEQFF.

This chain joins TRBV7-2 and TRBJ2-1; D gene unclear. Germline CDR1 and CDR2: SGHTA and FQGNSA. CDR3 size: 14 residues. The V end lost 0 bases, the J end lost 0 bases, and 3 bases lay between the germline ends. The CDR3 here is CASSLASSYNEQFF. The CDR3 region has the DNA TGTGCCAGCAGCTTAGCCAGCTCCTACAATGAGCAGTTCTTC.

This chain joins TRBV21-1 and TRBJ1-4; the tabulated D call, TRBD1, remains unverified against the DNA. TRBV21-1 is tagged as a pseudogene. The CDR3 sequence is 15 residues long. CDR3 sequence reads: CASSNGNQGGEKLFF. DNA of the CDR3: TGTGCCAGCAGCAACGGCAACCAGGGCGGTGAAAAACTGTTTTTT.

This clone has only a few counts. The V and J genes are TRBV11-3 and TRBJ1-2, with a weak D call TRBD1 (6 bases). Germline-derived CDR1 and CDR2 are SGHNT and YENEEA. This CDR3 region has 12 residues. V lost 3 bases and J 7 bases, leaving 9 bases between the germline ends. CDR3 coding DNA: TGTGCCAGCAGCTTCCGGGGGGCTGGCTACACCTTC. Translating gives CASSFRGAGYTF.